Listed here are 30 T cell receptor beta chains from one sample, sequenced in a study of response to subunit inactivated influenza vaccine. From the RT-PCR reads, TCRdb called clonotypes with MiXCR, one entry per CDR3 protein. The table includes about 310,000 distinct CDR3 sequences, roughly 22% detected once. Specimen: PBMCs from blood, collected 21 months after vaccination. Receptor source: a man between 50 and 75 years old who received an inactivated influenza vaccine.

Remarks on this clonotype: A much larger clone is a single base away; this may be a read error. The chain uses TRBV28 and TRBJ1-5; maybe TRBD1 (5 bases). CDR3 length equals 14 residues. The germline CDR1 and CDR2 sequences are MDHEN and SYDVKM. CDR3 in DNA: TGTGCCAGCGGTTTAAGGGCAGGGAATCAGCCCCAGCATTTT. Its translation: CASGLRAGNQPQHF.

This rearrangement joins TRBV5-4 to TRBJ2-3; maybe TRBD1 (6 bases). The CDR3 is 14 residues long. Germline V gene lookup returns CDR1 SGHNT and CDR2 YYREEE (reference sequence). V lost 3 bases to trimming and J lost 1 base, with 9 bases between them. The CDR3 nucleotides are TGTGCCAGCAGCTGGAACAGGGGCACAGATACGCAGTATTTT. It codes for CASSWNRGTDTQYF.

This chain connects TRBV7-2 to TRBJ2-7; 9 bases match TRBD2. The junction had 7 bases not matched to a gene; V was cut back by 5 bases and J by 5 bases. The CDR3 runs 14 residues. Germline values: CDR1 SGHTA, CDR2 FQGNSA. The CDR3 loop is CASSPGTSWDEQYF. The CDR3 nucleotides read TGTGCCAGCAGCCCGGGGACTAGCTGGGACGAGCAGTACTTC.

This clonotype was detected only a few times. The gene calls are TRBV7-9 and TRBJ2-5; possible D gene TRBD1, 5 bases. Germline V gene sequence: CDR1 SEHNR, CDR2 FQNEAQ (reference sequence). V was shortened by 4 bases and J by 4 bases, with 13 bases between the two germline ends. The CDR3 totals 14 residues. The CDR3 spells CASSSAGYGETQYF. DNA of the CDR3: TGTGCCAGCAGCTCTGCAGGGTATGGAGAGACCCAGTACTTC.

V gene TRBV3-1 combines with J gene TRBJ2-1; no clear D. Germline lookup yields CDR1 LGHDT and CDR2 YNNKEL (reference sequence). Deletions cut 3 bases from V and 12 bases from J, with 12 bases between. The CDR3 is 12 amino acids. In DNA, the CDR3 is TGTGCCAGCAGCCAGGTTAGTACCTGGCAGTTCTTC. This translates into CASSQVSTWQFF.

This clonotype was detected only a few times. J is TRBJ1-3 and V is TRBV6-1; D is possibly TRBD1 (6 bases). CDR1 MNHNS and CDR2 SASEGT come from the germline V gene. V dropped 7 bases and J dropped 0 bases, with 13 bases sitting between them. This CDR3 spans 15 amino acids. CDR3 protein: CASTVQGGSGNTIYF. CDR3 nucleotide sequence: TGTGCCAGCACCGTACAGGGTGGCTCTGGAAACACCATATATTTT.

V is TRBV2 and J is TRBJ1-1; D remains unclear. V dropped 2 bases and J dropped 0 bases, with 10 bases sitting between them. This CDR3 contains 15 residues. The germline V gene has CDR1 SNHLY and CDR2 FYNNEI. The CDR3 region is CASSEWIVVNTEAFF. The CDR3 DNA reads as TGTGCCAGCAGTGAATGGATTGTAGTGAACACTGAAGCTTTCTTT.

This clonotype has a handful of counts. The gene calls are TRBV25-1 and TRBJ2-5, with D perhaps matching TRBD1 (6 bases). Germline-derived CDR1 and CDR2 are MGHDK and SYGVNS. The CDR3 loop spans 16 amino acids. With 5 bases removed from V and 4 bases from J, the gap between germline ends came to 20 bases. Here the CDR3 reads CASSWSPGQKGETQYF. CDR3 in DNA: TGTGCCAGCAGTTGGTCCCCGGGACAAAAGGGAGAGACCCAGTACTTC.

This clonotype was detected a few times. The gene calls are TRBV29-1 and TRBJ1-2, with D possibly matching TRBD1 (5 bases). Deletions cut 7 bases from V and 2 bases from J, with 14 bases between. The CDR3 is 13 amino acids. From germline, CDR1 is SQVTM and CDR2 ANQGSEA. The CDR3 reads CSGGGDGNYGYTF. The CDR3 DNA is TGCAGCGGAGGTGGGGACGGGAACTATGGCTACACCTTC.

In this sample, this clonotype turned up a few times. The chain has TRBV12-3 or TRBV12-4 and TRBJ2-5, with a possible D match to TRBD1 (6 bases). V shed 4 bases and J shed 5 bases, with 14 bases lying between them. The CDR3 extends over 14 amino acids. Here the CDR3 reads CASSYRGQSETQYF. The CDR3, as DNA: TGTGCCAGCAGTTATCGAGGACAGAGTGAGACCCAGTACTTC.

The chain couples TRBV4-2 to TRBJ2-7; the D gene could be TRBD1 or TRBD2 (5 bases each). The CDR3 is made up of 15 amino acids. Trimming took off 4 bases at V and 7 bases at J, with 20 bases between the two ends. Germline CDR1 and CDR2: LGHNA and YNFKEQ. The CDR3 nucleotides read TGTGCCAGCAGCCCTGTTGAGGGGCAAGTGGAGGAGCAGTACTTC. Translating it yields CASSPVEGQVEEQYF.

This clonotype was recorded many times. The chain uses TRBV11-2 and TRBJ1-2, with no clear D. The CDR3 loop spans 12 amino acids. Germline CDR1 and CDR2: SGHAT and FQNNGV. V was shortened by 5 bases and J by 8 bases, with 12 bases between the two germline ends. The CDR3 bases are TGTGCCAGCAGCAAGGGTACGGTCGGCTACACCTTC. It encodes CASSKGTVGYTF.

The chain carries TRBV12-3 or TRBV12-4 and TRBJ1-1, with 9 bases matching TRBD1. CDR3 length: 13 amino acids. Unmatched junction bases numbered 9, after V lost 6 bases and J lost 10 bases. CDR3 in DNA: TGTGCCAGCAGCCGGGGACAGGGCCTAAGAGCTTTCTTT. Protein: CASSRGQGLRAFF.

This clonotype has more than one count but fewer than ten. V usage is TRBV19 and J usage is TRBJ1-5; D not certain. The V and J ends lost 4 bases and 7 bases respectively, with 11 bases between them. The germline V gene has CDR1 LNHDA and CDR2 SQIVND (reference sequence). The CDR3 is 13 amino acids. CDR3 amino acids: CASSTPSTQPQHF. DNA of the CDR3: TGTGCCAGTAGTACCCCCAGCACGCAGCCCCAGCATTTT.

This rearrangement joins TRBV5-6 to TRBJ1-4, with 7 bases fitting TRBD1. Germline lookup yields CDR1 SGHDT and CDR2 YYEEEE. This CDR3 is built from 15 residues. J was trimmed by 8 bases and V by 4 bases; bases with no gene match: 11. The CDR3 here is CASSLQGPVEEKLFF. In nucleotides, the CDR3 is TGTGCCAGCAGCCTACAGGGGCCAGTTGAGGAAAAACTGTTTTTT.

The V and J genes are TRBV5-1 and TRBJ2-7; D remains unclear. V was trimmed by 1 base and J by 5 bases, leaving 22 bases between them. The CDR3 totals 17 residues. Germline V gene sequence: CDR1 SGHRS, CDR2 YFSETQ. The CDR3 spells CASSLTPDRIMVDEQYF. CDR3 sequence (DNA): TGCGCCAGCAGCTTGACCCCGGACCGTATTATGGTCGACGAGCAGTACTTC.

The rearrangement links TRBV20-1 to TRBJ2-2; 10 bases are a match to TRBD2. V shed 1 base and J 4 bases; nucleotides not matched to a gene: 6. Germline-derived CDR1 and CDR2 are DFQATT and SNEGSKA (reference sequence). This CDR3 has 16 residues. CDR3: CSARAGLAALTGELFF. The CDR3 bases are TGCAGTGCTAGAGCTGGACTAGCGGCCCTCACCGGGGAGCTGTTTTTT.

This clonotype was recorded a few times. The rearrangement links TRBV3-1 to TRBJ1-5; D not certain. CDR1 and CDR2 from the germline V gene are LGHDT and YNNKEL (reference sequence). The CDR3 spans 14 residues. V was clipped by 2 bases and J by 0 bases, with 5 bases between them. CDR3 sequence (DNA): TGTGCCAGCAGCCAAACAGTTAGCAATCAGCCCCAGCATTTT. This translates into CASSQTVSNQPQHF.

This clonotype came up a few times. The chain employs TRBV12-3 or TRBV12-4 and TRBJ2-6; no clear D gene. The CDR3 totals 14 residues. Deletions cut 7 bases from V and 0 bases from J, with 7 bases between. The CDR3 nucleotides are TGTGCCAGCACCTACCTCTCTGGGGCCAACGTCCTGACTTTC. Protein: CASTYLSGANVLTF.

This clonotype has a handful of counts. The rearrangement uses TRBV4-3 and TRBJ1-6; perhaps TRBD1 as D (6 bases). The CDR3 has 13 residues. Germline V gene data show CDR1 as LGHNA and CDR2 as YSLEER. Trimming took off 0 bases at V and 13 bases at J, with 10 bases between the two ends. The CDR3 DNA reads TGCGCCAGCAGCCAAGATCACAGGGACCCCCTCCACTTT. Encoded protein: CASSQDHRDPLHF.

The rearrangement links TRBV4-2 to TRBJ1-5, with a possible D match to TRBD1 (5 bases). The CDR3 runs to 15 residues. Looked up from germline, CDR1 is LGHNA and CDR2 is YNFKEQ. Trimming cost V 0 bases and J 4 bases, with 10 bases left between them. In DNA form, the CDR3 reads TGTGCCAGCAGCCAAGAAGCGGCAGGGAATCAGCCCCAGCATTTT. Its protein is CASSQEAAGNQPQHF.

This clonotype has more than one count but fewer than ten. V is TRBV4-1 and J is TRBJ1-6; 8 bases agree with TRBD1. The V gene end was trimmed by 5 bases and the J gene end by 9 bases; junction bases not matched to a gene: 9. Germline V lookup: CDR1 MGHRA, CDR2 YSYEKL. CDR3 length: 15 residues. Here the CDR3 DNA reads TGCGCCAGCAGCTATAGGACAGGGTCAGGTTCACCCCTCCACTTT. It yields the protein CASSYRTGSGSPLHF.

The CDR3 nucleotides are TGTGCCAGCAGTTTATGGCTGAACAATGAGCAGTTCTTC. Amino acids: CASSLWLNNEQFF. The V and J genes are TRBV27 and TRBJ2-1; D unclear. The CDR3 spans 13 residues. V lost 1 base, J lost 5 bases, and 6 bases lay in between. CDR1 MNHEY and CDR2 SMNVEV come from the germline V gene (reference sequence).

This clonotype was seen a few times. In DNA form, the CDR3 reads TGTGCCAGCAGTTTAGGGGGCCTAACGGGCGGAAACACCATATATTTT. Translating gives CASSLGGLTGGNTIYF. The V call is TRBV12-3 or TRBV12-4, the J call TRBJ1-3, with a possible D match to TRBD1 (5 bases). CDR3 length: 16 residues. Trimming took 1 base from V and 4 from J, leaving 14 bases between them.

This chain uses TRBV6-4 with TRBJ2-2; no clear D. Between the trimmed V and J ends, which lost 2 bases and 5 bases, there was a span of 6 bases. This CDR3 spans 13 amino acids. Germline loops: CDR1 MRHNA, CDR2 SNTAGT. The CDR3 DNA sequence: TGTGCCAGCAGTGACCAGCCTACCGGGGAGCTGTTTTTT. It encodes CASSDQPTGELFF.

The chain combines TRBV20-1 with TRBJ1-2, with TRBD1 matching over 11 bases. Germline V gene data show CDR1 as DFQATT and CDR2 as SNEGSKA (reference sequence). Trimming took 1 base from V and 8 from J; bases not matched to a gene: 0. The CDR3 loop spans 12 amino acids. The CDR3: CSARGTGGGYTF. DNA for the CDR3: TGCAGTGCTAGAGGGACAGGGGGCGGCTACACCTTC.

The rearrangement joins TRBV5-6 to TRBJ1-1; 11 bases line up with TRBD1. J lost 1 base, V lost 2 bases, and 10 bases had no gene match. Germline CDR1 SGHDT, CDR2 YYEEEE. There are 18 residues in the CDR3. CDR3 region: CASSFFPGQGGKNTEAFF. In nucleotides, the CDR3 is TGTGCCAGCAGCTTTTTTCCGGGACAGGGGGGAAAGAACACTGAAGCTTTCTTT.

This clonotype was seen at least ten times. The chain joins TRBV20-1 to TRBJ1-2; TRBD1 is a possible D gene (6 bases). Germline assignment: CDR1 DFQATT and CDR2 SNEGSKA (reference sequence). There are 15 residues in the CDR3. Trimming took off 0 bases at V and 4 bases at J, with 15 bases between the two ends. CDR3 sequence (DNA): TGCAGTGCTAGAGAATCCGGGGGCTACGCCTATGGCTACACCTTC. This codes for CSARESGGYAYGYTF.

The chain joins TRBV20-1 to TRBJ1-4; D call uncertain. V dropped 0 bases and J dropped 7 bases, with 12 bases sitting between them. CDR1 and CDR2 from the germline V gene are DFQATT and SNEGSKA (reference sequence). The CDR3 has 14 amino acids. DNA of the CDR3: TGCAGTGCTAGAGACCCCTCGGGCGGTGAAAAACTGTTTTTT. Encoded protein: CSARDPSGGEKLFF.

The chain joins TRBV15 to TRBJ1-1; possible D gene TRBD1, 5 bases. The germline V gene has CDR1 LNHNV and CDR2 YYDKDF (reference sequence). This CDR3 is 16 amino acids long. V lost 4 bases and J lost 1, with 16 bases in between. CDR3 DNA sequence: TGTGCCACCAGCAATACCCTAAGTGGGGGGAACACTGAAGCTTTCTTT. It is translated as CATSNTLSGGNTEAFF.